This T cell receptor (beta chain) originates from a study of cytomegalovirus exposure and HLA in healthy donors. Study-level findings and limits: There were some public TCRs occurring in many donors, but most TCR sequences were rare.

Germline CDR1 MNHEY, CDR2 SVGAGI. CDR3 length: 13 residues. The ends were cut back, 2 bases at V and 2 bases at J, with 6 bases in the middle. As regards this clone: Its antigen is not identified. Other DNA sequences from this sample encode an identical CDR3 as well.

The PCR ran on 60 Vbeta and 13 Jbeta primers. Sequencing was performed with immunoSEQ multiplex PCR; in TCRdb, only in-frame clones are kept and a portion is missing. The data hold some 250,000 clones, with 82% observed a single time. Sequenced input: PBMCs. The V call is TRBV6-5, the J call TRBJ1-1; TRBD1 is a possible D gene (6 bases). The receptor's source is a woman aged 40 to 55 in good health and CMV-seropositive. The CDR3 sequence is CASSYGGNTEAFF. As DNA, the CDR3 is TGTGCCAGCAGTTACGGGGGCAACACTGAAGCTTTCTTT.